A single sample is the source of the 10 T cell receptor beta chains below, sequenced in a study of blood T cell repertoires in COVID-19. Generated by immunoSEQ multiplex PCR, the TCRdb table keeps only in-frame clones and is missing some. The repertoire holds about 190,000 clones, with around 79% as singletons. The source material was peripheral blood. These receptors all come from a man in his 60s with active or convalescent COVID-19.

The genes are TRBV4-1 and TRBJ1-1; D possibly corresponds to TRBD1 (5 bases). Trimming removed 0 bases at V and 4 bases at J, with 9 bases between. Germline values: CDR1 MGHRA, CDR2 YSYEKL. There are 14 residues in the CDR3. DNA of the CDR3: TGCGCCAGCAGCCAAGAATCAGGGCGCACTGAAGCTTTCTTT. Its translation: CASSQESGRTEAFF.

This rearrangement joins TRBV5-1 to TRBJ1-1, with 9 nucleotides matching TRBD1. Germline values: CDR1 SGHRS, CDR2 YFSETQ. This CDR3 has 15 residues. J was trimmed by 7 bases and V by 1 base; bases with no gene match: 8. The CDR3: CASSLSPGQGIEAFF. The CDR3, as DNA: TGCGCCAGCAGCTTGTCCCCAGGACAGGGGATTGAAGCTTTCTTT. The full variable domain, with the rest looked up from reference TRBV5-1 and TRBJ1-1, is KAGVTQTPRYLIKTRGQQVTLSCSPISGHRSVSWYQQTPGQGLQFLFEYFSETQRNKGNFPGRFSGRQFSNSRSEMNVSTLELGDSALYLCASSLSPGQGIEAFFGQGTRLTVV.

The rearrangement uses TRBV28 and TRBJ2-1, with D perhaps TRBD2 (5 bases). V was shortened by 1 base and J by 4 bases, with 14 bases between the two germline ends. The CDR3 consists of 16 residues. From germline, CDR1 is MDHEN and CDR2 SYDVKM. This CDR3 is CASSLYRASKYNEQFF. DNA of the CDR3: TGTGCCAGCAGTTTATATCGGGCTAGCAAGTACAATGAGCAGTTCTTC.

This rearrangement joins TRBV2 to TRBJ2-2; TRBD2 aligns across 11 bases. J gave up 7 bases and V 6 bases, and 7 bases lay outside the gene matches. CDR1 and CDR2 from the germline V gene are SNHLY and FYNNEI. This CDR3 region has 15 residues. The CDR3 DNA follows: TGTGCCAGCAGGGAACTAGCGGGAGCAAGCGGGGAGCTGTTTTTT. This gives the protein CASRELAGASGELFF.

This clone was picked up one time. The chain links TRBV11-2 to TRBJ2-3; 9 bases fit TRBD2. V lost 4 bases, J lost 3 bases, and 8 bases stayed unmatched. The germline V gene has CDR1 SGHAT and CDR2 FQNNGV. The CDR3 spans 16 residues. DNA of the CDR3: TGTGCCAGCAGCTCGGGTAGCGGGAGAATGACAGATACGCAGTATTTT. This gives the protein CASSSGSGRMTDTQYF.

The chain carries TRBV28 and TRBJ1-1; a weak D match, TRBD1 (5 bases). The CDR3 length is 14 residues. The V and J ends lost 3 bases and 9 bases respectively, with 17 bases between them. CDR1 and CDR2 (germline): MDHEN, SYDVKM. The DNA of the CDR3 is TGTGCCAGCAGTTTTTTCCCAGGGTATTATCAAGCTTTCTTT. Amino acid sequence: CASSFFPGYYQAFF. Full variable domain (rest looked up from reference TRBV28 and TRBJ1-1): DVKVTQSSRYLVKRTGEKVFLECVQDMDHENMFWYRQDPGLGLRLIYFSYDVKMKEKGDIPEGYSVSREKKERFSLILESASTNQTSMYLCASSFFPGYYQAFFGQGTRLTVV.

A remark on this clone: Other nucleotide sequences from this sample produce the same CDR3. The chain's CDR3 is CASSPRLRDYGYTF. The CDR3 bases are TGTGCCAGCTCACCAAGATTGAGGGACTATGGCTACACCTTC. The chain combines TRBV18 with TRBJ1-2, with D unclear. V was shortened by 2 bases and J by 3 bases, with 10 bases between the two germline ends. CDR3 length: 14 residues. Germline CDR1 and CDR2: KGHSH and LQKENI.

The V and J genes are TRBV10-2 and TRBJ2-3; 16 bases line up with TRBD2. Germline CDR1 reads WSHSY; CDR2 reads SAAADI. The CDR3 has 15 amino acids. Trimming cost V 10 bases and J 5 bases; bases outside gene matches: 6. The CDR3 DNA reads as TGCGCCACGGGGACTAGCGGGAGGGCCGAAGATACGCAGTATTTT. Its protein is CATGTSGRAEDTQYF.

This rearrangement joins TRBV18 to TRBJ2-3, with 7 bases fitting TRBD2. CDR1 and CDR2 (germline): KGHSH, LQKENI. The CDR3 spans 14 residues. V gave up 2 bases and J gave up 6 bases; unmatched junction bases: 5. The CDR3 loop is CASSPAAGIDTQYF. CDR3 nucleotides: TGTGCCAGCTCACCAGCAGCGGGAATCGATACGCAGTATTTT.

The chain employs TRBV7-3 and TRBJ2-7, with D maybe TRBD1 (6 bases). This CDR3 spans 13 amino acids. Trimming cost V 3 bases and J 8 bases, with 14 bases left between them. Germline CDR1 reads SGHTA; CDR2 reads FQGTGA. CDR3 sequence (DNA): TGTGCCAGCAGCTTGGAACAGGGTGGGAAGCAGTACTTC. It encodes CASSLEQGGKQYF.